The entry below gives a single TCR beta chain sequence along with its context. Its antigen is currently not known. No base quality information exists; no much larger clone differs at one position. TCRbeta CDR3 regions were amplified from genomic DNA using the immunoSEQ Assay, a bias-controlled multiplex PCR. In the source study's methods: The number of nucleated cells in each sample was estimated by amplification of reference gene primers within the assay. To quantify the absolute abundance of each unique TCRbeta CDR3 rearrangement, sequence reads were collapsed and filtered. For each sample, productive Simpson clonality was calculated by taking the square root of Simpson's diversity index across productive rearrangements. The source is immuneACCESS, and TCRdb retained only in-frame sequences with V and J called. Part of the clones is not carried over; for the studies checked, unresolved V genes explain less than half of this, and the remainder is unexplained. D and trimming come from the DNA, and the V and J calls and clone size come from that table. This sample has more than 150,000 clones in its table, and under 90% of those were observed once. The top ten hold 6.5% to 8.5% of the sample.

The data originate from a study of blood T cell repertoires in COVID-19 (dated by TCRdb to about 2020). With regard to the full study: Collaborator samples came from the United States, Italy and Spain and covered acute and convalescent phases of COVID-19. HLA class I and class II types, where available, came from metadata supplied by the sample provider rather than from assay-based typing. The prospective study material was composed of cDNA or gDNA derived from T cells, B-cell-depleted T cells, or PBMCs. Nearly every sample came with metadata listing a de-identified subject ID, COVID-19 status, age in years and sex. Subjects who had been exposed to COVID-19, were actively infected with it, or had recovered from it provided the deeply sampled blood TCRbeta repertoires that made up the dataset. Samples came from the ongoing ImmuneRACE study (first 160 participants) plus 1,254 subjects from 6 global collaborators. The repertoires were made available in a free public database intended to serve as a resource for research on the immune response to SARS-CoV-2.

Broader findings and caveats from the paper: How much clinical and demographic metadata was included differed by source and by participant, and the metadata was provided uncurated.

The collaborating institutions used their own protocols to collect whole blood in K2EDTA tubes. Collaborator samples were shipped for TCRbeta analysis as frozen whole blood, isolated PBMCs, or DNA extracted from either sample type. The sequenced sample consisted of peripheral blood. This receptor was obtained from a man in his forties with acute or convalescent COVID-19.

The CDR3 corresponds to CASSHGGSYEQYF. The bases read TGTGCCAGCAGCCACGGGGGTTCCTACGAGCAGTACTTC. The rearrangement joined TRBV7-9 to TRBJ2-7, with TRBD2 tentatively as D gene (6 bases match). CDR3 length: 13 amino acids, cysteine to phenylalanine. Just CDR3 DNA is preserved here, 39 bases in frame from base 1. V was cut back by 5 bases and J by 1 base, leaving a gap of 9 bases between them. Via the germline V gene (reference sequence), CDR1 is SEHNR and CDR2 FQNEAQ. This CDR3, with the reference TRBV7-9 and TRBJ2-7 proteins standing in past its ends, gives the full variable domain DTGVSQNPRHKITKRGQNVTFRCDPISEHNRLYWYRQTLGQGPEFLTYFQNEAQLEKSRLLSDRFSAERPKGSFSTLEIQRTEQGDSAMYLCASSHGGSYEQYFGPGTRLTVT.